The T cell receptor (beta chain) described here comes from a study of shared clonotypes between healthy human individuals. Study-level findings and limits: What rarefaction showed was incomplete sorted-subset sequencing despite large depth. Investigators collected only blood, and repertoires in tissues likely differ.

Generated by immunoSEQ multiplex PCR, the TCRdb table keeps only in-frame clones and is missing some. The top ten hold about 1.1% of the sample, which has some 2 million clones, roughly 95% seen once. The germline V gene encodes CDR1 MNHEY and CDR2 SMNVEV (reference sequence). Unmatched junction bases numbered 4, after V lost 0 bases and J lost 3 bases. The CDR3 covers 15 residues. Only CD45RO-negative cells positively selected for CCR7 counted as naive CD8 cells, so terminally differentiated effector memory CD45RA+ cells were excluded. With respect to this clone: Its antigen is as yet unknown. The identical CDR3 is also encoded by other nucleotide sequences in the sample.

This TCR was sampled from a man aged 18 to 29 in good health. The sample was naive CD8+ T cells sorted from blood. The rearrangement links TRBV27 to TRBJ2-7, with 8 bases fitting TRBD1. The chain's CDR3 is CASSLSGQGFYEQYF. The CDR3 DNA sequence: TGTGCCAGCAGTTTATCAGGACAGGGATTCTACGAGCAGTACTTC.